The T cell receptor (beta chain) under discussion was sequenced for a study of breast tumors, draining lymph nodes, adjacent tissues (dated by TCRdb to about 2016). About the full investigation: The study compared TCR beta repertoires across tumor, adjacent nontumor tissue and axillary lymph nodes from breast cancer patients. In human breast cancer, the study set out to assess how tumor, surrounding tissue and draining lymph node repertoires relate to one another and whether T cells might be exchanged between them.

The CDR3 numbers 14 residues from cysteine through phenylalanine. The sequence is cut down to CDR3 DNA, 42 bases in frame from base 1. From a lookup of the germline V gene, CDR1 and CDR2 are MDHEN and SYDVKM. Here V drops 8 bases and J drops 2 bases, and the junction holds 7 bases not matched to any gene. Lymph node samples were obtained from the axillary draining lymph nodes of breast cancer patients. Overall study outcomes, separate from this receptor: Tumor T-cell repertoires showed less diversity than lymph node repertoires and more diversity than nontumor tissue repertoires, and tumor T-cell repertoires showed preferential V and J gene usage. The data were judged consistent with most tumor T cells deriving from the lymph node and then expanding within tumor tissue. The conclusion that tumor T cells originate in lymph nodes was framed as consistent with a hypothesis rather than directly demonstrated. The similarity between tumor and nontumor tissue repertoires was significantly greater in luminal-like breast cancer than in basal-like breast cancer.

There are many counts of this clonotype. It lacks a known antigen. No much larger clonotype is one base removed from it; base qualities were not supplied. The instrument given in TCRdb is Illumina HiSeq 2000. Multiplex PCR amplification was used to generate the TCR beta chain libraries. High-throughput sequencing was used to analyze the amplified TCR beta chain products. The public reads were run again by TCRdb, first through fastp at Q25 and then through MiXCR, and only productive beta chains were kept. For every CDR3 protein sequence, its rows merge into one entry that carries the most common genes and DNA. Recorded for this sample are over 200,000 distinct CDR3 sequences; about 32% of them occurred a single time. 1.4% of the sample lies in the top ten.

The chain uses TRBV28 and TRBJ2-7; TRBD1 aligns with 9 central bases. This TCR was sampled from a female donor with breast cancer. Some clones in this sample may be carry-over from other donors' samples. Material: axillary lymph node tissue. In nucleotide form, the sequence is TGTGCCAGCCTAACCGGGACAGGGACCTACGAGCAGTACTTC. Translated, this gives CASLTGTGTYEQYF.